These T cell receptor beta chains were read from a single sample in a study of CD8 T cells in Susac syndrome. TCRdb ran MiXCR on the immunoSEQ multiplex PCR reads and lists one entry per CDR3 protein. The repertoire includes approximately 190,000 distinct CDR3 sequences, under 95% of them detected once, and 0.1% sits in the top ten. The specimen was CD4+ T cells from PBMCs. The receptors shown here come from a human donor in good health. CDR3s include the opening cysteine and the closing phenylalanine or tryptophan. D genes are given only for firm matches. Size is omitted from some rows. Given values are once, few, many or a class for expanded clones.

clone_size	v_call	j_call	d_call	cdr3_nt	cdr3_aa
NA	TRBV5-1	TRBJ2-3	NA	TGCGCCAGCAGCCAGCCGGGGCGGACTAGCACAGATACGCAGTATTTT	CASSQPGRTSTDTQYF
NA	TRBV24-1	TRBJ2-3	TRBD1	TGTGCCACCAGACCCGGGACAGTCGTCACAGATACGCAGTATTTT	CATRPGTVVTDTQYF
once	TRBV9	TRBJ1-5	NA	TGTGCCAGCAGCGTTAGGGGGGATAGCAATCAGCCCCAGCATTTT	CASSVRGDSNQPQHF
NA	TRBV6-1	TRBJ2-4	NA	TGTGCCAGCAGCTCCGCAGGGGTGAATTCGGACATTCAGTACTTC	CASSSAGVNSDIQYF
NA	TRBV2	TRBJ2-3	NA	TGTGCCAGCCTGAGCGGAACGCAGTATTTT	CASLSGTQYF
NA	TRBV5-4	TRBJ1-2	NA	TGTGCCAGCAGCCCCACCGGAAGTACCGGTTATGGCTACACCTTC	CASSPTGSTGYGYTF
NA	TRBV6-2/TRBV6-3	TRBJ1-2	NA	TGTGCCAGCAGAGACCTCGGGACCTTCTATGGCTACACCTTC	CASRDLGTFYGYTF
NA	TRBV29-1	TRBJ1-1	TRBD1	TGCAGCGTTGGTGGGACAGGACAGAACACTGAAGCTTTCTTT	CSVGGTGQNTEAFF
NA	TRBV5-1	TRBJ2-2	TRBD1	TGCGCCAGCAGCTTGGATGGGACAGGGAACACCGGGGAGCTGTTTTTT	CASSLDGTGNTGELFF
NA	TRBV5-6	TRBJ2-3	TRBD2	TGTGCCAGCAGCTCCGGCGGGAGACCTGATACGCAGTATTTT	CASSSGGRPDTQYF
NA	TRBV20-1	TRBJ1-3	NA	TGCAGTGCTAGACTGACAGCCGGAAACACCATATATTTT	CSARLTAGNTIYF
NA	TRBV7-2	TRBJ2-3	NA	TGTGCCAGCGGGCTAGGCCCTAGCACAGATACGCAGTATTTT	CASGLGPSTDTQYF
NA	TRBV12-3/TRBV12-4	TRBJ1-2	NA	TGTGCCAGCAGCTGGGTCATCGACAGTGGCTACACCTTC	CASSWVIDSGYTF
NA	TRBV7-8	TRBJ1-2	NA	TGTGCCAGCAGCTTAGGAGGGCAGGCCGGAGGCTACACCTTC	CASSLGGQAGGYTF
NA	TRBV5-1	TRBJ2-5	NA	TGCGCCAGTAAGGCGGAGGTGGAGACCCAGTACTTC	CASKAEVETQYF
NA	TRBV12-3/TRBV12-4	TRBJ1-4	NA	TGTGCCAGCAGCCCTGTCGCAACTAATGAAAAACTGTTTTTT	CASSPVATNEKLFF
once	TRBV5-6	TRBJ2-5	TRBD1	TGTGCCAGCAGCTTCGGACAGGGGGGACGAAGGGCCCAGTACTTC	CASSFGQGGRRAQYF
NA	TRBV28	TRBJ1-2	NA	TGTGCCAGCAATTCGTACGGCTACACCTTC	CASNSYGYTF